This T cell receptor (beta chain) was identified during a study of CD8+ T cells in alopecia areata (dated by TCRdb to 2017 to 2018). Turning to the overall study: Treated patients were enrolled in an open-label pilot trial of oral tofacitinib, 5 to 10 mg twice daily, for moderate-to-severe alopecia areata. Tofacitinib was administered for 6 to 18 months, and 6 months of follow-up off drug were then conducted to assess delayed response and recurrence. Scalp clonality was compared among normal scalp (n=4), patchy alopecia areata scalp (n=8), and alopecia totalis/universalis scalp (n=8). RNA was obtained with the PAXgene miRNA kit for fixed scalp, the miRNeasy kit for PBMCs, and the RNeasy kit for mouse skin. TCRbeta CDR3 regions were amplified by immunoSEQ multiplex PCR with 35 Vbeta forward and 13 Jbeta reverse primers. In both human patients and the C3H/HeJ mouse model, the study applied high-throughput TCRbeta sequencing to look at T cell clonal expansion in alopecia areata. Tofacitinib-treated patients had biopsies at baseline and at 4 and 24 weeks of treatment, with a later scalp biopsy in several patients. In treated patients, disease severity was measured using the SALT score, which gives the percentage of scalp surface area affected. In humans, TCRbeta sequencing was performed on scalp tissue and on sorted CD4+ and CD8+ peripheral blood T cells from healthy controls and from patients with patchy or totalis/universalis alopecia areata.

This clone was picked up a small number of times. There is no known antigen for this receptor. No much larger clonotype is one base removed from it; base qualities were not supplied. What this sample's treatment or condition label stands for: oral pan-JAK inhibitor, 5-10 mg twice daily. Peripheral blood and lesional scalp punch biopsies were obtained from patients with alopecia areata. PBMCs were isolated by density centrifugation and stained for CD3, CD4 and CD8, after which CD4+ and CD8+ T cells were sorted on a FACSAria. Broader findings and caveats from the paper: Because the treated cohort was small and had just a single nonresponder, larger studies are needed to establish links between baseline CD8+ expansion and response. Shared TCR sequences between patients were less evident than in mice, which may be partly attributable to HLA diversity in the patient population. Higher clonality and more expanded CD8+ clones were observed in lesional scalp than in normal scalp, particularly in alopecia totalis/universalis, a finding suggestive of antigenic drive. Resident alphabeta T cells in normal human skin are also sequenced, complicating scalp TCR repertoire analysis, unlike mouse skin dominated by gammadelta T cells. Many expanded lesional clones were found to persist in scalp and blood during tofacitinib treatment, and relapse after treatment cessation may be partly explained by this persistence. With tofacitinib, both scalp clonality and the number of expanded CD8+ clones among the top 100 scalp clones went down significantly.

Receptor amplification or capture employed the immunoSEQ multiplex PCR assay. To provide template for TCR sequencing, every sample had RNA extracted and reverse transcribed into cDNA. First-strand cDNA was synthesized using SuperScript III with a 2:1 mix of oligo-dT and random hexamers. A synthetic immune receptor repertoire was used to measure amplification bias, and any remaining bias was corrected computationally. In the original analysis: After raw reads were preprocessed to remove errors, the CDR3 was defined following IMGT conventions as running from the conserved cysteine to phenylalanine. Clonality was calculated as 1 minus Shannon entropy normalized by log2 of the number of productive unique TCRs. CD4 or CD8 identity of scalp clones was inferred by cross-referencing scalp TCRbeta sequences with sorted blood CD4 and CD8 repertoires. TCRdb retrieved this table from immuneACCESS and kept in-frame rearrangements only. Not all clones are present; in checked studies, unresolved V genes account for under half, and no reason is known for the remainder. V, J and clone size are taken as reported in that table, and D and trimming were inferred from the DNA itself. For this sample there are fewer than 110,000 clones; 55% to 70% appear just once. Around 17% of the sample belongs to the ten largest clones.

This receptor was taken from a human donor with alopecia areata. The specimen comprised CD8+ T cells sorted from blood, sampled between weeks 55 and 65, from a patient treated with tofacitinib.

The CDR3 corresponds to CASSQVSGEKLFF. Here is the DNA: TGTGCCAGCAGCCAAGTTTCCGGGGAAAAACTGTTTTTT. Here the chain combines TRBV14 and TRBJ1-4; the D gene is not confidently resolved. Reading the germline V gene gives CDR1 SGHDN and CDR2 FVKESK. The CDR3 starts with the cysteine, ends with the phenylalanine, and has 13 residues. The CDR3 DNA has 39 bases and is translated from base 1. Trimming at the junction amounts to 1 base on V and 8 bases on J, and the germline ends lie 8 bases apart.